These 5 T cell receptor beta chains originate from one sample sequenced in a study of blood T cell repertoires in COVID-19. Using immunoSEQ multiplex PCR, the repertoire was profiled, and TCRdb retains in-frame clones only, with some absent. The profile covers about 110,000 clones, with 75% to 90% appearing a single time and around 1.1% taken by the ten largest. Sequencing was done on a sample of peripheral blood. Every receptor here comes from a human donor in a cohort sampled during active COVID-19.

Points on this clone: Other DNA sequences from this sample encode an identical CDR3 as well. The chain recombines TRBV5-1 with TRBJ2-3; 8 positions agree with TRBD1. CDR3 size: 16 residues. V dropped 0 bases and J dropped 2; count of bases not matched to a gene: 5. In germline, CDR1 is SGHRS, CDR2 YFSETQ. Here the CDR3 reads CASSLGGTGNTDTQYF. As DNA, the CDR3 is TGCGCCAGCAGCTTGGGTGGGACAGGTAACACAGATACGCAGTATTTT. Full variable domain (outside the CDR3, taken from reference TRBV5-1 and TRBJ2-3): KAGVTQTPRYLIKTRGQQVTLSCSPISGHRSVSWYQQTPGQGLQFLFEYFSETQRNKGNFPGRFSGRQFSNSRSEMNVSTLELGDSALYLCASSLGGTGNTDTQYFGPGTRLTVL.

V usage is TRBV4-2 and J usage is TRBJ2-7; no clear D gene. Between the trimmed V and J ends, which lost 0 bases and 2 bases, there was a span of 8 bases. The CDR3 sequence is 14 residues long. Germline V gene lookup returns CDR1 LGHNA and CDR2 YNFKEQ. CDR3 protein: CASSQDQRAYEQYF. The CDR3 region has the DNA TGTGCCAGCAGCCAAGATCAGCGTGCCTACGAGCAGTACTTC.

This chain connects TRBV5-4 to TRBJ2-5, with unresolved D. CDR1 is SGHNT, CDR2 YYREEE, per germline (reference sequence). The CDR3 has 14 residues. The V gene lost 4 bases and the J gene lost 5 bases, with 15 bases spanning the gap. CDR3 in amino acids: CASSQRSRSETQYF. The CDR3 coding sequence is TGTGCCAGCAGCCAACGGAGTAGATCGGAGACCCAGTACTTC.

The chain carries TRBV5-4 and TRBJ1-5, with D maybe TRBD1 (6 bases). The CDR3 runs 14 residues. Germline CDR1 and CDR2: SGHNT and YYREEE (reference sequence). The ends were cut back, 1 base at V and 5 bases at J, with 10 bases in the middle. The CDR3: CASSLQGTYQPQHF. The CDR3 DNA sequence: TGTGCCAGCAGCTTGCAGGGGACCTATCAGCCCCAGCATTTT.

The chain carries TRBV6-6 and TRBJ2-3; TRBD2 matches at 8 bases. J was trimmed by 3 bases and V by 4 bases; bases with no gene match: 6. CDR3 length equals 15 residues. Germline V lookup: CDR1 MNHNY, CDR2 SVGAGI (reference sequence). The DNA for the CDR3 is TGTGCCAGCAGTTTAAGAGCGGGGGATACAGATACGCAGTATTTT. It yields the protein CASSLRAGDTDTQYF.